This T cell receptor beta chain derives from a study of blood T cell repertoires in COVID-19. The wider study: Samples representing acute and convalescent COVID-19 were sourced from the United States, Italy and Spain. In each case, the material was cDNA or gDNA derived from T cells, B-cell-depleted T cells, or PBMCs.

The CDR3 has 16 amino acids. The germline V gene encodes CDR1 SNHLY and CDR2 FYNNEI. Trimming cost V 1 base and J 6 bases, with 15 bases left between them. Authors' data handling: Nucleated cell number was recorded as an estimate derived from reference gene primer amplification. Assay used: immunoSEQ multiplex PCR; TCRdb lists only in-frame clones, some missing. V and J calls plus clone size are reproduced from that table; the DNA served to infer D and trimming. The data hold 150,000 to 200,000 clones, with 74% observed a single time. This clonotype was sampled from a woman of 80 years or more with acute or convalescent COVID-19. Sequenced material: peripheral blood. V gene TRBV2 combines with J gene TRBJ1-4; TRBD1 is a possible D gene (6 bases). For the CDR3, the DNA is TGTGCCAGCAGTGAAGGGGTACAGGGTATACATGAAAAACTGTTTTTT. It translates to CASSEGVQGIHEKLFF.